This T cell receptor beta chain appears in the sequencing data of a study of shared clonotypes between healthy human individuals. Across the whole study: There were three CD4 naive, three CD4 memory, two CD8 naive and one CD8 memory plates per donor.

The V end lost 0 bases, the J end lost 2 bases, and 8 bases lay between the germline ends. CDR1 and CDR2 from the germline V gene are MDHEN and SYDVKM. CDR3 size: 14 residues. Concerning this clone itself: What it binds is unknown.

Replicate PCRs for sorted subsets used around 190 ng DNA; this equaled about 30,000 T cell genomes. Clones were sequenced by immunoSEQ multiplex PCR, and TCRdb holds only the in-frame ones, with some missing. The sample shows about 730,000 clones, approximately 72% of them seen only once. Study-level points and caveats: Clonotypes shared by all four donors outscored non-shared clonotypes in generation probability.

The sequence was collected from a young woman in good health. The rearrangement joins TRBV28 to TRBJ2-7; D may be TRBD1 or TRBD2 (5 bases each). The specimen was memory CD4+ T cells sorted from blood. Stated subset: CD45RA-negative fraction. CDR3 sequence reads: CASSLWGDTYEQYF. Written as DNA, the CDR3 is TGTGCCAGCAGTTTATGGGGGGATACCTACGAGCAGTACTTC.